This TCR beta chain was recovered during a study of blood T cell repertoires in COVID-19. Study-wide background: Samples representing acute and convalescent COVID-19 were sourced from the United States, Italy and Spain. From T cells, B-cell-depleted T cells, or PBMCs came the material, which was cDNA or gDNA.

Original methodology: Reference gene primer amplification yielded estimated nucleated cell counts. Assay used: immunoSEQ multiplex PCR; TCRdb lists only in-frame clones, some missing. Clone size and V and J calls were adopted from that table, with D and trimming inferred from the DNA. The data show around 150,000 clones, with approximately 80% seen just once and about 5% held by the top ten. Someone with COVID-19 had been met by exposed participants within 2 weeks before study entry. V was trimmed by 4 bases and J by 0 bases, leaving 19 bases between them. The CDR3 is made up of 17 amino acids. CDR1 is MNHNS and CDR2 is SASEGT in the germline V gene.

The J gene is TRBJ2-7, the V gene TRBV6-1; D might be TRBD2 (7 bases). Sequenced: PBMCs or T cells enriched from blood (not recorded which). The source of this sequence is a man in his sixties or seventies who had been exposed to COVID-19. In DNA form, the CDR3 reads TGTGCCAGCAGTGTAAACTACCCGGGGGGCCCCTCCTACGAGCAGTACTTC. Its translation: CASSVNYPGGPSYEQYF.